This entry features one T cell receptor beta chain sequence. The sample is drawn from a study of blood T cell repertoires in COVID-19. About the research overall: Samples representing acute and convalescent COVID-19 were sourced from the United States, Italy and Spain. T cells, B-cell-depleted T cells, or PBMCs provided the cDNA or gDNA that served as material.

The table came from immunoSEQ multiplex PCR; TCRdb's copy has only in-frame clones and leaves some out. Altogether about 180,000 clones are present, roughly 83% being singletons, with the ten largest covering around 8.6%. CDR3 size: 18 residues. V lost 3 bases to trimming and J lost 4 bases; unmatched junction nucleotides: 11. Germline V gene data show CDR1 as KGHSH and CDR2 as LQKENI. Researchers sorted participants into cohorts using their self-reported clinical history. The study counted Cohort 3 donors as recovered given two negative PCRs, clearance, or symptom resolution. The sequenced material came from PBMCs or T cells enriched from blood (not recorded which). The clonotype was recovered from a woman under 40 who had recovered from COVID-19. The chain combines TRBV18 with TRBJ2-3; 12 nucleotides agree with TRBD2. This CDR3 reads CASSPSPLAGGPSDTQYF. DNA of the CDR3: TGTGCCAGCTCACCCTCACCTCTAGCGGGAGGGCCGTCAGATACGCAGTATTTT.